The 19 T cell receptor beta chains reported below all come from one sample, sequenced in a study of blood T cells in healthy people across ages. It was with a sample-barcoded 5' primer and a J-beta primer mix that a second PCR of roughly 7 to 12 cycles was run. TCRdb reprocessed the 5' RACE reads with MiXCR, giving one entry per CDR3 protein. The data hold 540,000 or so distinct CDR3 sequences, with about 24% observed a single time. Another study also made use of these data, one on T cells of mothers and their children.

Sequenced input: blood. The receptor set was obtained from a boy between 5 and 17 years old in good health.

The chain is built from TRBV12-3 or TRBV12-4 and TRBJ2-7; 7 bases match TRBD1. V dropped 3 bases and J dropped 2; count of bases not matched to a gene: 10. This CDR3 is 16 amino acids long. CDR3 amino acids: CASSFFRDRVTYEQYF. CDR3 bases: TGTGCCAGCAGTTTCTTTCGCGACAGGGTGACCTACGAGCAGTACTTC.

The rearrangement uses TRBV28 and TRBJ2-5; 10 nucleotides match TRBD1. This CDR3 has 15 residues. In germline, CDR1 is MDHEN, CDR2 SYDVKM. V dropped 6 bases and J dropped 6; count of bases not matched to a gene: 10. This CDR3 is CASRLNGQGGKTQYF. The CDR3, as DNA: TGTGCCAGCAGACTTAACGGACAGGGGGGGAAGACCCAGTACTTC.

This clonotype was found a few times. V is TRBV6-2 or TRBV6-3 and J is TRBJ2-5; 15 nucleotides match TRBD2. CDR1 and CDR2 from the germline V gene are MNHEY and SVGEGT. The CDR3 runs 16 residues. J gave up 4 bases and V 5 bases, and 5 bases lay outside the gene matches. This CDR3 is CASSPTGLAGGETQYF. For the CDR3, the DNA is TGTGCCAGCAGTCCAACGGGACTAGCGGGGGGAGAGACCCAGTACTTC.

This chain connects TRBV6-5 to TRBJ1-1, with a weak D call TRBD1 (6 bases). The CDR3 sequence is 12 residues long. The V and J ends lost 5 bases and 9 bases respectively, with 13 bases between them. Germline CDR1 is MNHEY and CDR2 is SVGAGI. The DNA for the CDR3 is TGTGCCAGCAGTCCACAGGGAGGGAAAGCTTTCTTT. Protein sequence: CASSPQGGKAFF.

This clonotype was seen more than once but under ten times. This sequence joins TRBV30 and TRBJ2-7; no clear D gene. CDR3 length: 11 amino acids. Between the trimmed V and J ends, which lost 3 bases and 2 bases, there was a span of 5 bases. Germline V gene lookup returns CDR1 GTSNPN and CDR2 SVGIG (reference sequence). Written as DNA, the CDR3 is TGTGCCTGGAGACTGGCCTACGAGCAGTACTTC. Translating it yields CAWRLAYEQYF. Together with reference TRBV30 and TRBJ2-7, the CDR3 gives the full variable domain: SQTIHQWPATLVQPVGSPLSLECTVEGTSNPNLYWYRQAAGRGLQLLFYSVGIGQISSEVPQNLSASRPQDRQFILSSKKLLLSDSGFYLCAWRLAYEQYFGPGTRLTVT.

The chain recombines TRBV29-1 with TRBJ2-5; TRBD1 agrees at 11 bases. With the DNA end fitting TRBJ2-1 better, the J assignment may be wrong. The CDR3 is made up of 12 amino acids. The germline CDR1 and CDR2 sequences are SQVTM and ANQGSEA. This CDR3 reads CSDRDRGNEQFF. The CDR3 bases are TGCAGCGACCGGGACAGGGGGAATGAGCAGTTCTTC.

The rearrangement joins TRBV30 to TRBJ1-2; 7 bases align to TRBD1. This CDR3 spans 14 amino acids. The V gene end was trimmed by 2 bases and the J gene end by 4 bases; junction bases not matched to a gene: 7. The germline V gene has CDR1 GTSNPN and CDR2 SVGIG (reference sequence). The CDR3 bases are TGTGCCTGGAGTAGGGGTCAGGGGGTCTATGGCTACACCTTC. Translation gives CAWSRGQGVYGYTF.

CDR3 in amino acids: CASSSTFNRHNEQFF. The CDR3 DNA is TGTGCCAGCAGCTCGACATTCAATCGACACAATGAGCAGTTCTTC. The chain combines TRBV7-3 with TRBJ2-5, with no clear D. The J call may be faulty, since TRBJ2-1 better matches the DNA end. The CDR3 runs to 15 residues. From germline, CDR1 is SGHTA and CDR2 FQGTGA.

This clonotype was recorded a few times. V gene TRBV28 combines with J gene TRBJ2-5; 7 bases map to TRBD1. The end of the DNA aligns better with TRBJ2-1, so the J call may be wrong. Germline values: CDR1 MDHEN, CDR2 SYDVKM. The CDR3 extends over 17 amino acids. The CDR3 loop is CASSPLTGPLPGNEQFF. The CDR3 DNA reads TGTGCCAGCAGTCCGCTGACAGGGCCTTTACCGGGCAATGAGCAGTTCTTC.

This clonotype was picked up a small number of times. The chain has TRBV29-1 and TRBJ2-7, with D maybe TRBD2 (5 bases). Germline-derived CDR1 and CDR2 are SQVTM and ANQGSEA. V was cut by 6 bases and J by 0 bases, with 9 bases left in between. The CDR3 has 12 amino acids. CDR3 residues: CSVDEGSYEQYF. The CDR3 DNA follows: TGCAGCGTGGATGAGGGCTCCTACGAGCAGTACTTC.

J is TRBJ2-7 and V is TRBV28; 13 bases are shared with TRBD2. The length of the CDR3 is 19 residues. V dropped 7 bases and J dropped 4; count of bases not matched to a gene: 19. Germline values: CDR1 MDHEN, CDR2 SYDVKM. CDR3 DNA sequence: TGTGCCAGCACCACCCAGGGACTAGCGGGAAATTCCCGCGGGTACGAGCAGTACTTC. Amino acid sequence: CASTTQGLAGNSRGYEQYF.

This chain uses TRBV12-3 or TRBV12-4 with TRBJ2-1, with D maybe TRBD2 (5 bases). CDR3 size: 15 residues. The ends were cut back, 6 bases at V and 0 bases at J, with 12 bases in the middle. CDR3 nucleotides: TGTGCCAGCAGGGGAAGCGGATTCTCCTACAATGAGCAGTTCTTC. This encodes CASRGSGFSYNEQFF.

The rearrangement links TRBV20-1 to TRBJ1-4, with a weak D call TRBD1 (5 bases). Deletions cut 3 bases from V and 4 bases from J, with 12 bases between. There are 14 residues in the CDR3. Per the germline V gene, CDR1 is DFQATT and CDR2 is SNEGSKA (reference sequence). CDR3 sequence reads: CSARAGLLNEKLFF. CDR3 sequence (DNA): TGCAGTGCTAGGGCGGGACTCCTTAATGAAAAACTGTTTTTT.

This clonotype came up a few times. The chain carries TRBV7-9 and TRBJ2-3; 10 bases align to TRBD2. With 5 bases clipped from V and 6 bases from J, the junction kept 8 bases outside the gene matches. The CDR3 has 15 amino acids. CDR1 is SEHNR and CDR2 is FQNEAQ in the germline V gene (reference sequence). The CDR3 DNA reads TGTGCCAGCAGCCAGGGACTAGCGCCGGTGGATACGCAGTATTTT. Translation gives CASSQGLAPVDTQYF.

This clonotype has a handful of counts. V usage is TRBV4-2 and J usage is TRBJ2-5; D possibly corresponds to TRBD1 (6 bases). CDR1 is LGHNA, CDR2 YNFKEQ, per germline. The V end was cut by 0 bases, the J end by 4 bases, with 12 bases between. This CDR3 contains 15 residues. The CDR3 reads CASSQEMPGAETQYF. CDR3 DNA: TGTGCCAGCAGCCAAGAAATGCCAGGGGCAGAGACCCAGTACTTC.

This clonotype was detected a few times. A junction boundary mismatches the germline segment, possibly from a read error. The J gene is TRBJ2-5, the V gene TRBV29-1; 11 bases line up with TRBD2. There are 13 residues in the CDR3. Germline loops: CDR1 SQVTM, CDR2 ANQGSEA. CDR3 nucleotide sequence: TGTAGCGGCGCCGGGACTAGCGGAGAGACCCAGTACTTC. This gives the protein CSGAGTSGETQYF.

This clonotype occurred a few times. The chain recombines TRBV7-2 with TRBJ2-5; D remains ambiguous. Judging by the DNA end, TRBJ2-1 fits better; the J call may be wrong. This CDR3 contains 13 residues. Germline V gives CDR1 SGHTA, CDR2 FQGNSA. The CDR3 region is CASSLLVIDEQFF. CDR3 in DNA: TGTGCCAGCAGCTTACTTGTTATCGACGAGCAGTTCTTC.

This clonotype was picked up a small number of times. This sequence joins TRBV7-2 and TRBJ1-1, with a tentative D call TRBD1 (6 bases). CDR1 is SGHTA and CDR2 is FQGNSA in the germline V gene. Trimming took off 4 bases at V and 3 bases at J, with 18 bases between the two ends. The CDR3 loop spans 16 amino acids. CDR3 coding DNA: TGTGCCAGCAGCTATACTTGGCAGGGGACTTACACTGAAGCTTTCTTT. As protein: CASSYTWQGTYTEAFF.

This clonotype was seen more than once but under ten times. This rearrangement joins TRBV4-3 to TRBJ2-5, with TRBD2 matching 9 bases. The germline gives CDR1 LGHNA, CDR2 YSLEER. V dropped 2 bases and J dropped 3; count of bases not matched to a gene: 7. CDR3 length equals 16 residues. For the CDR3, the DNA is TGCGCCAGCAGCCAAAATCGCGGGGGGGCGGAAGAGACCCAGTACTTC. This gives the protein CASSQNRGGAEETQYF.